The 5 T cell receptor beta chains below all came from one sample that was sequenced in a study of shared clonotypes between healthy human individuals. TCRdb's table, derived via immunoSEQ multiplex PCR, lists solely in-frame clones and lacks some. Of roughly 480,000 clones in the sample, approximately 79% were seen once. Sequenced: PBMCs. All receptors derive from a woman aged 40 to 55 in good health. Some clones in this sample may be carry-over from other donors' samples.

The chain employs TRBV21-1 and TRBJ2-7; no DNA check was done on the table's D call, TRBD2. TRBV21-1 is reported as a pseudogene. The CDR3 consists of 17 residues. This CDR3 reads CASSSPSASGITYEQYF. The DNA of the CDR3 is TGTGCCAGCAGCAGCCCGTCGGCTAGCGGGATCACCTACGAGCAGTACTTC.

The V and J genes are TRBV9 and TRBJ2-7; TRBD2 is a possible D gene (6 bases). This CDR3 spans 15 amino acids. The germline gives CDR1 SGDLS, CDR2 YYNGEE. V shed 6 bases and J shed 5 bases, with 21 bases lying between them. In nucleotides, the CDR3 is TGTGCCAGCACCAAGTCGGGGGACGGGGCCGACGAGCAGTACTTC. This sequence encodes CASTKSGDGADEQYF.

The V and J genes are TRBV30 and TRBJ1-1; unclear D gene. Per germline, CDR1 GTSNPN and CDR2 SVGIG (reference sequence). The CDR3 loop spans 13 amino acids. The V end lost 2 bases, the J end lost 0 bases, and 7 bases lay between the germline ends. This CDR3 reads CAWSSRLNTEAFF. As DNA, the CDR3 is TGTGCCTGGAGTTCCCGACTGAACACTGAAGCTTTCTTT. The full variable domain, completed using reference TRBV30 and TRBJ1-1, is SQTIHQWPATLVQPVGSPLSLECTVEGTSNPNLYWYRQAAGRGLQLLFYSVGIGQISSEVPQNLSASRPQDRQFILSSKKLLLSDSGFYLCAWSSRLNTEAFFGQGTRLTVV.

The V call is TRBV6-5, the J call TRBJ2-7; the D gene is possibly TRBD2 (6 bases). Germline CDR1 reads MNHEY; CDR2 reads SVGAGI. This CDR3 has 14 residues. Trimming shortened V by 6 bases and J by 0 bases, and 12 bases separated the two germline ends. CDR3 in DNA: TGTGCCAGCAGAAAGACAGCGGGCTCCTACGAGCAGTACTTC. This encodes CASRKTAGSYEQYF.

The genes are TRBV7-9 and TRBJ1-2; D is ambiguous. V lost 2 bases to trimming and J lost 5 bases, with 9 bases between them. The CDR3 has 13 amino acids. The germline gives CDR1 SEHNR, CDR2 FQNEAQ (reference sequence). The CDR3 DNA reads as TGTGCCAGCAGCTTACATCCGAGGTATGGCTACACCTTC. Residues: CASSLHPRYGYTF.